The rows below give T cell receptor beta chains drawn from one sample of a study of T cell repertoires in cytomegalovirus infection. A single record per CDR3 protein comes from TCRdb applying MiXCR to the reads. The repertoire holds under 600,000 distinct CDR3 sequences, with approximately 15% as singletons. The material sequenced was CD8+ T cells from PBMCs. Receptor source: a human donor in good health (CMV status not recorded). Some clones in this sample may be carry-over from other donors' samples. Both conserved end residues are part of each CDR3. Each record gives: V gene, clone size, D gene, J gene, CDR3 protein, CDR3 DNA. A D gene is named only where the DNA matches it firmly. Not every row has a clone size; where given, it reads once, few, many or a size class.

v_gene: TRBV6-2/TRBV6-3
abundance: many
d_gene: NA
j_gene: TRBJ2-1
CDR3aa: CASSPVGYEQFF
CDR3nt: TGTGCCAGCAGCCCGGTGGGATATGAGCAGTTCTTC

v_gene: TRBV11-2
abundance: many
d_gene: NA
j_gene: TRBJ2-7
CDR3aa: CASSLGNYEQYF
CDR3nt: TGTGCCAGCAGCTTAGGCAACTACGAGCAGTACTTC

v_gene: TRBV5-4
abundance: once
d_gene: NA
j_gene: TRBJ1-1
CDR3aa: CASTLIGGIPEAFF
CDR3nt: TGTGCCAGCACTCTTATCGGGGGGATCCCTGAAGCTTTCTTT

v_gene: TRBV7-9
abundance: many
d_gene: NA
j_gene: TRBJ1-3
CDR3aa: CASSLIDPIYF
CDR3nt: TGTGCCAGCAGCTTAATTGACCCCATATATTTT

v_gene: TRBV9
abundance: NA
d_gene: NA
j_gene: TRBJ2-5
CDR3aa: CASSVEGERETQYF
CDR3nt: TGTGCCAGCAGCGTAGAGGGGGAACGAGAGACCCAGTACTTC

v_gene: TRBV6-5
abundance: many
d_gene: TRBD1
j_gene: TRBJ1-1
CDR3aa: CASSPGQGADTEAFF
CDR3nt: TGTGCCAGCAGTCCGGGACAGGGGGCTGACACTGAAGCTTTCTTT

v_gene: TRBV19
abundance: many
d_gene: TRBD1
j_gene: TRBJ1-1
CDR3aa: CASSIDRLGQEAFF
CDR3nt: TGTGCCAGTAGTATAGATCGTTTGGGACAGGAAGCTTTCTTT

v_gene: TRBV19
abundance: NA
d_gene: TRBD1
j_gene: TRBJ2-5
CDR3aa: CASRTGQETQYF
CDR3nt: TGTGCCAGTAGGACAGGGCAAGAGACCCAGTACTTC

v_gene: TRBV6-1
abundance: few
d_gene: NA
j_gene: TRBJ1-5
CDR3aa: CASRQYGNQPQHF
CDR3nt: TGTGCCAGCAGACAGTATGGCAATCAGCCCCAGCATTTT

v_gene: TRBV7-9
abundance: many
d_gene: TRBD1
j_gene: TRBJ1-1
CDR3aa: CASSSELYRGRLVGTEAFF
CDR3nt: TGTGCCAGCAGCTCAGAACTTTACAGGGGGCGCTTGGTCGGCACTGAAGCTTTCTTT

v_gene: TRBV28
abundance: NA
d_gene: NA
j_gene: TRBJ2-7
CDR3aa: CASTLPVEGTYEQYF
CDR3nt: TGTGCCAGCACACTCCCTGTGGAAGGGACCTACGAGCAGTACTTC

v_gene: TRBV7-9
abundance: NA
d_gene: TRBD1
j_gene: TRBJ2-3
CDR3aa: CASSLGGQGDTDTQYF
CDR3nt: TGTGCCAGCAGCTTAGGTGGACAGGGCGACACAGATACGCAGTATTTT

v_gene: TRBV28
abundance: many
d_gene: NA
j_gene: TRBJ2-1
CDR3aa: CASSLSWSAGGSYNEQFF
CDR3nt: TGTGCCAGCAGTTTATCGTGGTCGGCGGGCGGCTCCTACAATGAGCAGTTCTTC

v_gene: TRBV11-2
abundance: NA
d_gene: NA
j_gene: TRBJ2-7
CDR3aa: CAGIGGRGRYEQYF
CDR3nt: TGTGCCGGCATCGGGGGCAGGGGGAGGTACGAGCAGTACTTC

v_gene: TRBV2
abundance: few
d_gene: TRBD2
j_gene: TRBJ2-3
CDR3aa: CASSEGWLAGGDYLDADTQYF
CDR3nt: TGTGCCAGCAGTGAAGGGTGGCTAGCGGGGGGGGACTACTTAGACGCAGATACGCAGTATTTT

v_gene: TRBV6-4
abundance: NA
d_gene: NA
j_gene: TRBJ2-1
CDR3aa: CASSVQVWNEQFF
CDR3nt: TGTGCCAGCAGTGTCCAGGTGTGGAATGAGCAGTTCTTC

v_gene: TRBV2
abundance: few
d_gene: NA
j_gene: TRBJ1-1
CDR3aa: CASSGPLRTEAFF
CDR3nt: TGTGCCAGCAGCGGGCCCCTTCGGACTGAAGCTTTCTTT

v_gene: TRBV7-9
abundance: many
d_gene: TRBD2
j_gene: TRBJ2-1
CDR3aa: CASRKGVGRDYYNEQFF
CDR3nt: TGTGCCAGCAGGAAAGGGGTTGGGCGGGACTACTACAATGAGCAGTTCTTC

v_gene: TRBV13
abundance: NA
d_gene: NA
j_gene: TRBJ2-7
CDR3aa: CASSSLALVHEQYF
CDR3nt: TGTGCCAGCAGCTCCCTAGCTCTTGTCCACGAGCAGTACTTC

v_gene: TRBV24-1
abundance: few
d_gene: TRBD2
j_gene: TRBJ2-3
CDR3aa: CATAGLAGDTDTQYF
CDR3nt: TGTGCCACCGCCGGACTAGCGGGGGACACAGATACGCAGTATTTT

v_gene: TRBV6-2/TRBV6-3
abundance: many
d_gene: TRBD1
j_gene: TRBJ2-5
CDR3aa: CASSLPDRIMPSTQETQYF
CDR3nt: TGTGCCAGCAGTTTACCGGACAGGATCATGCCCTCCACACAAGAGACCCAGTACTTC

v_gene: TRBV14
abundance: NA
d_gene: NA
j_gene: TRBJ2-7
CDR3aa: CASSQDWAGPYEQYF
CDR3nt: TGTGCCAGCAGCCAAGATTGGGCAGGCCCCTACGAGCAGTACTTC

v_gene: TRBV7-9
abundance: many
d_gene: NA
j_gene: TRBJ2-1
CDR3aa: CASSLVDEQFF
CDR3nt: TGTGCCAGCAGCTTAGTGGATGAGCAGTTCTTC

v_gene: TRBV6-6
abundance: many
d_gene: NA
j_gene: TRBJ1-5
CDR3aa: CANVNGGHQPQHF
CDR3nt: TGTGCCAACGTCAATGGGGGACATCAGCCCCAGCATTTT

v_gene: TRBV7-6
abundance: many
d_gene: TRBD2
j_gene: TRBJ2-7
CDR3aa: CASSPTLAGGPGEQYF
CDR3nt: TGTGCCAGCAGCCCCACCTTAGCGGGAGGGCCGGGCGAGCAGTACTTC

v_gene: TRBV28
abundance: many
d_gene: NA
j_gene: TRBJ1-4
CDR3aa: CASSFRQGNEKLFF
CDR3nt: TGTGCCAGCAGCTTCCGGCAGGGAAATGAAAAACTGTTTTTT

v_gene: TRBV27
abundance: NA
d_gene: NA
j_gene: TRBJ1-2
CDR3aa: CASSLSLGDGYTF
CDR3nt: TGTGCCAGCAGTTTATCCCTAGGGGATGGCTACACCTTC

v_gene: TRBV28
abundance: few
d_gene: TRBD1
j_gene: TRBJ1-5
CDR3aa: CASSPRDRGRLSSNQPQHF
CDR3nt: TGTGCCAGCAGCCCCCGGGACAGGGGACGATTGTCGAGCAATCAGCCCCAGCATTTT

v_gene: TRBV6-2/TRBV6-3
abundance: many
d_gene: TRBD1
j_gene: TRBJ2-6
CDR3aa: CASSYPPFPRDRAKSGANVLTF
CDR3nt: TGTGCCAGCAGTTACCCTCCCTTCCCCCGGGACAGGGCGAAATCTGGGGCCAACGTCCTGACTTTC

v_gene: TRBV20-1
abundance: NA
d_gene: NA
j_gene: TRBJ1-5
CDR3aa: CSAQSRGNQPQHF
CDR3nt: TGCAGTGCTCAATCAAGGGGCAATCAGCCCCAGCATTTT

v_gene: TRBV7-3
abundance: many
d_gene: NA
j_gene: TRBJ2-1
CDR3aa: CASSRTNNEQFF
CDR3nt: TGTGCCAGCAGCCGGACAAACAATGAGCAGTTCTTC

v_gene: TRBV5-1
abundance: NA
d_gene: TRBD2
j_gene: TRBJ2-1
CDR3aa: CASSPLGGISYNEQFF
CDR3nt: TGCGCCAGCAGCCCCTTGGGGGGGATCTCCTACAATGAGCAGTTCTTC

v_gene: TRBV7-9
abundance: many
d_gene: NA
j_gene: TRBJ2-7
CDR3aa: CASSLVDAYEQYF
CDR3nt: TGTGCCAGCAGCTTAGTTGACGCCTACGAGCAGTACTTC

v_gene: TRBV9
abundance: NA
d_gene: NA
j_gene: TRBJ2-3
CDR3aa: CASSVNTATDTQYF
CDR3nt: TGTGCCAGCAGCGTAAATACCGCCACAGATACGCAGTATTTT

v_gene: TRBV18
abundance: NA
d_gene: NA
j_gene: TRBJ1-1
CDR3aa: CASSASRVENTEAFF
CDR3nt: TGTGCCAGCTCAGCTAGTAGGGTGGAGAACACTGAAGCTTTCTTT

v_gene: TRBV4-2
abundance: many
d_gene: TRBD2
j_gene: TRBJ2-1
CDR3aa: CASSRIGELAGHGRTGHGQFF
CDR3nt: TGTGCCAGCAGCCGGATAGGAGAACTAGCGGGACATGGCCGAACGGGCCATGGGCAGTTCTTC

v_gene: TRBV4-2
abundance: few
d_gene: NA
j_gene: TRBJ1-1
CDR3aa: CASSQALPQNTEAFF
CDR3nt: TGTGCCAGCAGCCAGGCTCTGCCTCAGAACACTGAAGCTTTCTTT

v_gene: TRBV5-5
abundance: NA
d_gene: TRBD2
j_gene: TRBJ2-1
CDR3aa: CASSPQTGGSSGRVPYNEQFF
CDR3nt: TGTGCCAGCAGCCCACAGACGGGGGGGTCTAGCGGGAGGGTCCCTTACAATGAGCAGTTCTTC

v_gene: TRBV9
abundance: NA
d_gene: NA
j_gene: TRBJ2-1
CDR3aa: CASSDLSNEQFF
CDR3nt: TGTGCCAGCAGCGACCTTTCCAATGAGCAGTTCTTC

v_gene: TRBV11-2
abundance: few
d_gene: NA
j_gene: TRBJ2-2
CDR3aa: CASSLGGLRELFF
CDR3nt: TGTGCCAGCAGCTTAGGGGGGCTGCGGGAGCTGTTTTTT

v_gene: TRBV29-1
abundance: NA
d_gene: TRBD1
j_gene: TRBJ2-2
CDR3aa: CSANRGRNTGELFF
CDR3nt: TGCAGCGCCAACAGGGGACGGAACACCGGGGAGCTGTTTTTT

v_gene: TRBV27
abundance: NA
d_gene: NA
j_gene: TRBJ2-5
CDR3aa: CASSGQSGLVSQETQYF
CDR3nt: TGTGCCAGCAGTGGACAGAGCGGACTAGTAAGTCAAGAGACCCAGTACTTC